Following are 20 T cell receptor beta chains from one sample sequenced in a study of blood T cell repertoires in COVID-19. Clones were read by immunoSEQ multiplex PCR, and TCRdb kept only the in-frame ones, dropping some. The sample records 200,000 to 250,000 clones, more than 70% being singletons. Material for sequencing was PBMCs or T cells enriched from blood (not recorded which). The receptors here all came from a woman between 50 and 59 years old who had recovered from COVID-19.

V and J are TRBV7-2 and TRBJ1-1; perhaps TRBD1 as D (6 bases). Germline lookup yields CDR1 SGHTA and CDR2 FQGNSA. With 0 bases removed from V and 6 bases from J, the gap between germline ends came to 14 bases. The CDR3 runs 15 residues. The CDR3 bases are TGTGCCAGCAGCTTAGCGAAGTTGGGGGCGGCTGAAGCTTTCTTT. Encoded protein: CASSLAKLGAAEAFF.

The chain joins TRBV5-1 to TRBJ1-4, with TRBD1 identical over 9 bases. V shed 4 bases, J shed 7 bases, and the junction held 8 bases outside the gene matches. The germline V gene has CDR1 SGHRS and CDR2 YFSETQ. This CDR3 contains 15 residues. The DNA for the CDR3 is TGCGCCAGCAGCAGACCGGGACAGGGTCCTGAAAAACTGTTTTTT. As protein: CASSRPGQGPEKLFF.

This clone was observed once. This sequence joins TRBV5-4 and TRBJ1-1; the D is unclear. The CDR3 consists of 12 residues. The germline V gene encodes CDR1 SGHNT and CDR2 YYREEE (reference sequence). The V and J ends lost 3 bases and 4 bases respectively, with 7 bases between them. CDR3 sequence reads: CASSYLSTEAFF. The CDR3 DNA reads as TGTGCCAGCAGCTATCTGAGCACTGAAGCTTTCTTT.

This chain links TRBV5-6 with TRBJ1-2; a weak D match, TRBD1 (6 bases). Germline loops: CDR1 SGHDT, CDR2 YYEEEE. CDR3 length: 15 residues. Trimming removed 3 bases at V and 3 bases at J, with 15 bases between. DNA for the CDR3: TGTGCCAGCAGCTCCGCCCTACAGGGATACTATGGCTACACCTTC. This sequence encodes CASSSALQGYYGYTF.

On this clone itself: This sample also contains other DNA sequences that code for the same CDR3. The genes are TRBV7-2 and TRBJ2-7; the D is unclear. Germline V CDR1 and CDR2: SGHTA, FQGNSA. The V gene lost 0 bases and the J gene lost 4 bases, with 4 bases spanning the gap. This CDR3 has 12 amino acids. As DNA, the CDR3 is TGTGCCAGCAGCTTAGCGAGGTACGAGCAGTACTTC. Protein sequence: CASSLARYEQYF.

The chain has TRBV30 and TRBJ2-5; TRBD2 is a possible D gene (5 bases). The V gene's germline CDR1 is GTSNPN and CDR2 SVGIG (reference sequence). V dropped 5 bases and J dropped 5 bases, with 9 bases sitting between them. The CDR3 consists of 11 residues. CDR3 loop: CAWAGSETQYF. The CDR3 bases are TGTGCCTGGGCGGGTTCGGAGACCCAGTACTTC.

V usage is TRBV2 and J usage is TRBJ1-6; D remains ambiguous. The germline V gene has CDR1 SNHLY and CDR2 FYNNEI. Trimming removed 6 bases at V and 4 bases at J, with 13 bases between. The CDR3 is made up of 15 amino acids. CDR3 DNA: TGTGCCAGCAGGAGGAGGGAGCAGTATAATTCACCCCTCCACTTT. This translates into CASRRREQYNSPLHF.

The J gene is TRBJ2-3, the V gene TRBV5-1; maybe TRBD2 (6 bases). Germline V CDR1 and CDR2: SGHRS, YFSETQ. The CDR3 extends over 14 amino acids. V was shortened by 2 bases and J by 4 bases, with 11 bases between the two germline ends. The DNA of the CDR3 is TGCGCCAGCAGCTTCAGGACTACCGCAGATACGCAGTATTTT. It specifies CASSFRTTADTQYF.

The V call is TRBV3-1 (or the pseudogene TRBV3-2), the J call TRBJ1-2, with 9 bases identical to TRBD1. Germline assignment: CDR1 LGHDT and CDR2 YNNKEL (reference sequence). The CDR3 is made up of 15 amino acids. V trimming: 1 base; J trimming: 0 bases; junction bases outside the gene matches: 0. DNA of the CDR3: TGTGCCAGCAGCCAAGGGGACAGGGCTAACTATGGCTACACCTTC. It codes for CASSQGDRANYGYTF.

This rearrangement joins TRBV18 to TRBJ1-2; D call uncertain. The CDR3 has 15 residues. V lost 2 bases, J lost 2 bases, and 12 bases lay in between. CDR1 is KGHSH and CDR2 is LQKENI in the germline V gene. In DNA, the CDR3 is TGTGCCAGCTCACCAAAACAGATATCGAACTATGGCTACACCTTC. Its protein product is CASSPKQISNYGYTF.

The V gene is TRBV18, the J gene TRBJ2-7; tentative D call: TRBD1 (6 bases). The CDR3 runs 19 residues. The germline V gene encodes CDR1 KGHSH and CDR2 LQKENI. Between the trimmed V and J ends, which lost 2 bases and 2 bases, there was a span of 25 bases. The CDR3 protein is CASSPSVPLARRGTYEQYF. Here the CDR3 DNA reads TGTGCCAGCTCACCAAGTGTCCCTCTCGCTAGAAGGGGGACCTACGAGCAGTACTTC.

The chain links TRBV30 to TRBJ2-3, with 12 bases that match TRBD2. Germline CDR1 is GTSNPN and CDR2 is SVGIG (reference sequence). The ends lost 0 bases at V and 0 bases at J; junction bases unmatched: 4. The CDR3 sequence is 17 residues long. The CDR3 loop reads CAWSVPGLAGSTDTQYF. In DNA form, the CDR3 reads TGTGCCTGGAGTGTTCCGGGACTAGCGGGCAGCACAGATACGCAGTATTTT.

This clone was recorded only once. The chain has TRBV19 and TRBJ1-5; 8 bases fit TRBD1. This CDR3 is built from 16 residues. After removal of 7 bases from V and 0 bases from J, the junction contained 8 bases not matched to a gene. Germline V gene lookup returns CDR1 LNHDA and CDR2 SQIVND (reference sequence). CDR3 DNA: TGTGCCAGTAACCCCGGGACAGGATATAGCAATCAGCCCCAGCATTTT. Translating it yields CASNPGTGYSNQPQHF.

V is TRBV2 and J is TRBJ2-5, with 8 bases aligning to TRBD1. V trimming: 10 bases; J trimming: 14 bases; junction bases outside the gene matches: 12. The germline gives CDR1 SNHLY, CDR2 FYNNEI. The CDR3 contains 11 residues. CDR3 region: CATGQDLEVYF. The CDR3 nucleotides are TGTGCCACGGGACAGGACCTAGAAGTCTACTTC.

The chain uses TRBV9 and TRBJ1-4; D call uncertain. The germline gives CDR1 SGDLS, CDR2 YYNGEE. The length of the CDR3 is 16 residues. With 4 bases removed from V and 3 bases from J, the gap between germline ends came to 16 bases. CDR3 sequence: CASSPREGSANEKLFF. In DNA form, the CDR3 reads TGTGCCAGCAGCCCCCGGGAGGGCAGTGCTAATGAAAAACTGTTTTTT.

The chain recombines TRBV7-8 with TRBJ1-5; TRBD1 matches at 8 bases. The germline V gene encodes CDR1 SGHVS and CDR2 FQNEAQ. CDR3 size: 19 residues. J gave up 3 bases and V 1 base, and 14 bases lay outside the gene matches. This CDR3 reads CASSLVLVQGENNNQPQHF. The CDR3 DNA is TGTGCCAGCAGCTTAGTGTTGGTACAGGGGGAAAATAACAATCAGCCCCAGCATTTT. The full variable domain, its missing parts supplied by reference TRBV7-8 and TRBJ1-5, is GAGVSQSPRYKVAKRGQDVALRCDPISGHVSLFWYQQALGQGPEFLTYFQNEAQLDKSGLPSDRFFAERPEGSVSTLKIQRTQQEDSAVYLCASSLVLVQGENNNQPQHFGDGTRLSIL.

This chain links TRBV6-5 with TRBJ2-3; 7 nucleotides align to TRBD1. CDR3 size: 14 residues. Germline assignment: CDR1 MNHEY and CDR2 SVGAGI. V was clipped by 7 bases and J by 2 bases; unmatched bases: 6. CDR3 coding DNA: TGTGCCAGCACCCAGACAGGGAACACAGATACGCAGTATTTT. Translating gives CASTQTGNTDTQYF.

This clone occurred a few times. The rearrangement links TRBV12-3 or TRBV12-4 to TRBJ2-4, with 8 positions matching TRBD1. This CDR3 comprises 12 residues. V lost 8 bases to trimming and J lost 9 bases; unmatched junction nucleotides: 6. In nucleotides, the CDR3 is TGTGCCAGCTCAGGGGGCTCGAGCATTCAGTACTTC. Translated, it gives CASSGGSSIQYF.

The genes are TRBV7-9 and TRBJ2-5, with 7 bases that match TRBD2. This CDR3 has 16 residues. Losses at the gene ends were 3 bases for V and 5 bases for J; bases not matched to a gene: 12. Germline V gene sequence: CDR1 SEHNR, CDR2 FQNEAQ (reference sequence). The DNA of the CDR3 is TGTGCCAGCAGCTTCGCTAGCGGAGGCCTGGGGGAGACCCAGTACTTC. It encodes CASSFASGGLGETQYF.

The chain carries TRBV5-5 and TRBJ1-5, with TRBD1 matching 11 bases. Germline CDR1 is SGHKS and CDR2 is YYEKEE (reference sequence). V lost 1 base to trimming and J lost 6 bases; unmatched junction nucleotides: 12. The CDR3 covers 18 residues. The CDR3 loop reads CASSLNLWDRGLGQPQHF. The DNA of the CDR3 is TGTGCCAGCAGCTTGAATTTATGGGACAGGGGGTTAGGTCAGCCCCAGCATTTT.